These T cell receptor beta chains were read from a single sample in a study of memory CD4+ T cells and cytomegalovirus serostatus. The method was immunoSEQ multiplex PCR; TCRdb's version includes in-frame clones alone and lacks a portion of them. Of 35,000 to 40,000 clones in the sample, around 79% were seen once. Sequenced: memory CD4+ T cells from blood. The origin of the receptors is an adult in good health and CMV-seropositive. Both conserved end residues are part of each CDR3. D genes are given only for firm matches. Size values are once, few and many counts, or a class for expanded clones, and some rows have none.

cdr3_nt: TGTGCCAGCAGTCGACAGGGGGGTGAGACAGATACGCAGTATTTT; cdr3_aa: CASSRQGGETDTQYF; v_call: TRBV9; clone_size: few; j_call: TRBJ2-3; d_call: TRBD1
cdr3_nt: TGTGCCAGTAACACGGGACAGGGGTCCTACGGGGAGCTGTTTTTT; cdr3_aa: CASNTGQGSYGELFF; v_call: TRBV7-2; clone_size: once; j_call: TRBJ2-2; d_call: TRBD1
cdr3_nt: TGTGCCAGCAGCCCCTCTTTTAGCTCCTACGAGCAGTACTTC; cdr3_aa: CASSPSFSSYEQYF; v_call: TRBV9; clone_size: -; j_call: TRBJ2-7; d_call: -
cdr3_nt: TGTGCCACGGGGACTAGGGGTAGCGCTGAAGCTTTCTTT; cdr3_aa: CATGTRGSAEAFF; v_call: TRBV7-2; clone_size: -; j_call: TRBJ1-1; d_call: -
cdr3_nt: TGTGCCAGCAGTCCTCGTTGGGGGAAGGTCACTGAAGCTTTCTTT; cdr3_aa: CASSPRWGKVTEAFF; v_call: TRBV28; clone_size: -; j_call: TRBJ1-1; d_call: -
cdr3_nt: TGTGCCAGCAGCCCCGGGAATGGGGGGAACAATGAGCAGTTCTTC; cdr3_aa: CASSPGNGGNNEQFF; v_call: TRBV13; clone_size: -; j_call: TRBJ2-1; d_call: -
cdr3_nt: TGCGCCAGCAGCATAGGGACAGGTGCAACTAATGAAAAACTGTTTTTT; cdr3_aa: CASSIGTGATNEKLFF; v_call: TRBV5-1; clone_size: -; j_call: TRBJ1-4; d_call: TRBD1
cdr3_nt: TGTGCCAGCAGCTTCGCAGATACGCAGTATTTT; cdr3_aa: CASSFADTQYF; v_call: TRBV7-6; clone_size: -; j_call: TRBJ2-3; d_call: -
cdr3_nt: TGTGCCAGCAGCCCCCCCGCTAGCACAGATACGCAGTATTTT; cdr3_aa: CASSPPASTDTQYF; v_call: TRBV7-9; clone_size: -; j_call: TRBJ2-3; d_call: -
cdr3_nt: TGTGCCAGCTTGCCCTCAGGGGCTGTGGGGACTGAAGCTTTCTTT; cdr3_aa: CASLPSGAVGTEAFF; v_call: TRBV2; clone_size: -; j_call: TRBJ1-1; d_call: -
cdr3_nt: TGTGCCAGCAGCCCAGGACAGGGTGTCGGTGAGCAGTTCTTC; cdr3_aa: CASSPGQGVGEQFF; v_call: TRBV7-7; clone_size: -; j_call: TRBJ2-1; d_call: TRBD1
cdr3_nt: TGTGCCAGCCGCAACGGACAGGGGGTGCGGGGGCAGCCCCAGCATTTT; cdr3_aa: CASRNGQGVRGQPQHF; v_call: TRBV28; clone_size: few; j_call: TRBJ1-5; d_call: TRBD1
cdr3_nt: TGTGCCAGCAGCCCCGGGACTAGCGGGAGGGACGAGACCCAGTACTTC; cdr3_aa: CASSPGTSGRDETQYF; v_call: TRBV5-4; clone_size: -; j_call: TRBJ2-5; d_call: TRBD2
cdr3_nt: TGTGCCAGCAGTATAGGGGGGGCTAGGATGACTGAAGCTTTCTTT; cdr3_aa: CASSIGGARMTEAFF; v_call: TRBV28; clone_size: -; j_call: TRBJ1-1; d_call: -
cdr3_nt: TGTGCCAGAAACTTACAGGGGTGGGGGCCGGCTTTCTTT; cdr3_aa: CARNLQGWGPAFF; v_call: TRBV5-3; clone_size: -; j_call: TRBJ1-1; d_call: TRBD1
cdr3_nt: TGTGCCAGCAGTTCGTGGATGAACACTGAAGCTTTCTTT; cdr3_aa: CASSSWMNTEAFF; v_call: TRBV6-6; clone_size: -; j_call: TRBJ1-1; d_call: -
cdr3_nt: TGTGCCAGCAGCCCGGCTGAGGTTCCCGGGGGAAAACTGTTTTTT; cdr3_aa: CASSPAEVPGGKLFF; v_call: TRBV7-9; clone_size: -; j_call: TRBJ1-4; d_call: -
cdr3_nt: TGCAGCGTTACAGGAGTATATGGCTACACCTTC; cdr3_aa: CSVTGVYGYTF; v_call: TRBV29-1; clone_size: -; j_call: TRBJ1-2; d_call: -
cdr3_nt: TGTGCCAGTCGCCGAGTACAGGGGAATCAGCCCCAGCATTTT; cdr3_aa: CASRRVQGNQPQHF; v_call: TRBV19; clone_size: -; j_call: TRBJ1-5; d_call: TRBD1
cdr3_nt: TGCGCCAGCAGCCAGGGCTCCTCTGGGGCCAACGTCCTGACTTTC; cdr3_aa: CASSQGSSGANVLTF; v_call: TRBV4-3; clone_size: -; j_call: TRBJ2-6; d_call: -
cdr3_nt: TGCAGTGGACGGGATAATGAAAAACTGTTTTTT; cdr3_aa: CSGRDNEKLFF; v_call: TRBV20-1; clone_size: -; j_call: TRBJ1-4; d_call: -
cdr3_nt: TGTGCCACCGGTTCCGGGCTTGATCAGCCCCAGCATTTT; cdr3_aa: CATGSGLDQPQHF; v_call: TRBV10-3; clone_size: -; j_call: TRBJ1-5; d_call: -
cdr3_nt: TGCGCCAGCAGTCAATGGGCAACAGGGAGCTCCTACGAGCAGTACTTC; cdr3_aa: CASSQWATGSSYEQYF; v_call: TRBV23-1; clone_size: -; j_call: TRBJ2-7; d_call: -
cdr3_nt: TGTGCCAGCACCCGACGAGGCACTGAAGCTTTCTTT; cdr3_aa: CASTRRGTEAFF; v_call: TRBV28; clone_size: few; j_call: TRBJ1-1; d_call: -
cdr3_nt: TGTGCCAGCAGCTTCGCCGGGACCGCGGATGGCTACACCTTC; cdr3_aa: CASSFAGTADGYTF; v_call: TRBV7-2; clone_size: -; j_call: TRBJ1-2; d_call: -
cdr3_nt: TGTGCCAGCAGCTCCGGGCCCAGGGGCCCTCAGCCCCAGCATTTT; cdr3_aa: CASSSGPRGPQPQHF; v_call: TRBV7-2; clone_size: -; j_call: TRBJ1-5; d_call: -
cdr3_nt: TGCGCCAGCAGCCGAGGGACAGGGGGCTACAATGAGCAGTTCTTC; cdr3_aa: CASSRGTGGYNEQFF; v_call: TRBV5-1; clone_size: -; j_call: TRBJ2-1; d_call: TRBD1
cdr3_nt: TGTGCCACCAGCAGAGATGCAAGGGAGCAGTTCTTC; cdr3_aa: CATSRDAREQFF; v_call: TRBV15; clone_size: -; j_call: TRBJ2-1; d_call: -
cdr3_nt: TGTGCCAGCAGCCGCACTAATGAGCAGTTCTTC; cdr3_aa: CASSRTNEQFF; v_call: TRBV9; clone_size: few; j_call: TRBJ2-1; d_call: -
cdr3_nt: TGTGCCAGCAGCCCACCAAGTATTTGTCAGCCCCAGCATTTT; cdr3_aa: CASSPPSICQPQHF; v_call: TRBV7-6; clone_size: -; j_call: TRBJ1-5; d_call: -
cdr3_nt: TGCGCCAGCAGCCCTGCGGGGAGGGTGAACACTGAAGCTTTCTTT; cdr3_aa: CASSPAGRVNTEAFF; v_call: TRBV4-1; clone_size: -; j_call: TRBJ1-1; d_call: -
cdr3_nt: TGCGCCAGCAGCTTACCCACAGATACGCAGTATTTT; cdr3_aa: CASSLPTDTQYF; v_call: TRBV5-1; clone_size: -; j_call: TRBJ2-3; d_call: -
cdr3_nt: TGTGCCAGCAGCGCGGGAGTGAACAATCAGCCCCAGCATTTT; cdr3_aa: CASSAGVNNQPQHF; v_call: TRBV5-4; clone_size: few; j_call: TRBJ1-5; d_call: -
cdr3_nt: TGTGCCAGCGGAGACAGACACACTGAAGCTTTCTTT; cdr3_aa: CASGDRHTEAFF; v_call: TRBV6-1; clone_size: -; j_call: TRBJ1-1; d_call: -
cdr3_nt: TGCGCCAGCAGCGAGAGCACAGATACGCAGTATTTT; cdr3_aa: CASSESTDTQYF; v_call: TRBV5-1; clone_size: -; j_call: TRBJ2-3; d_call: -
cdr3_nt: TGTGCCAGCAGCTTAACACAGGGGAGCGCCGGGGAGCTGTTTTTT; cdr3_aa: CASSLTQGSAGELFF; v_call: TRBV7-3; clone_size: -; j_call: TRBJ2-2; d_call: TRBD1
cdr3_nt: TGTGCCAGCAGCGAAAGGAGGGGTAGGGGCACAGATACGCAGTATTTT; cdr3_aa: CASSERRGRGTDTQYF; v_call: TRBV6-1; clone_size: -; j_call: TRBJ2-3; d_call: -
cdr3_nt: TGTGCCAGCAGTGATAAGGACGGTAGCAATCAGCCCCAGCATTTT; cdr3_aa: CASSDKDGSNQPQHF; v_call: TRBV2; clone_size: -; j_call: TRBJ1-5; d_call: -
cdr3_nt: TGTGCCAGCAGCGCAACCGGGACTAGTAACTACAATGAGCAGTTCTTC; cdr3_aa: CASSATGTSNYNEQFF; v_call: TRBV9; clone_size: -; j_call: TRBJ2-1; d_call: TRBD2
cdr3_nt: TGTGCCAGCAGGTCACACGTGGTGAGCTATGGCTACACCTTC; cdr3_aa: CASRSHVVSYGYTF; v_call: TRBV6-5; clone_size: -; j_call: TRBJ1-2; d_call: -
cdr3_nt: TGTGCCAGCTCACCAGGGCCCCGAGGGGCGCAGTATTTT; cdr3_aa: CASSPGPRGAQYF; v_call: TRBV18; clone_size: once; j_call: TRBJ2-3; d_call: -
cdr3_nt: TGTGCCAGCAGCGTAGGGGCGGGAGGGCCTGGTATTGAGCAGTTCTTC; cdr3_aa: CASSVGAGGPGIEQFF; v_call: TRBV9; clone_size: -; j_call: TRBJ2-1; d_call: TRBD2
cdr3_nt: TGTGCCAGCAGCCCCGGGACCCAATCCTACAATGAGCAGTTCTTC; cdr3_aa: CASSPGTQSYNEQFF; v_call: TRBV9; clone_size: -; j_call: TRBJ2-1; d_call: -
cdr3_nt: TGTGCCAGCAGCCCACCGGACAGGAACACTGAAGCTTTCTTT; cdr3_aa: CASSPPDRNTEAFF; v_call: TRBV7-6; clone_size: -; j_call: TRBJ1-1; d_call: -
cdr3_nt: TGCGCCAGCAGTCCGCAGGGGGCCTACGAGCAGTACTTC; cdr3_aa: CASSPQGAYEQYF; v_call: TRBV5-1; clone_size: -; j_call: TRBJ2-7; d_call: TRBD1
cdr3_nt: TGTGCCAGCAGCTTAGGAAGGGACTTAAGCACAGATACGCAGTATTTT; cdr3_aa: CASSLGRDLSTDTQYF; v_call: TRBV11-3; clone_size: -; j_call: TRBJ2-3; d_call: -
cdr3_nt: TGTGCCAGCAGCTTAGGAGGGGGTAGCAGAAGCCCGTTTGAGACCCAGTACTTC; cdr3_aa: CASSLGGGSRSPFETQYF; v_call: TRBV11-2; clone_size: -; j_call: TRBJ2-5; d_call: -
cdr3_nt: TGTGCCAGCAGCCCGGGACACCCGTACGAGCAGTACTTC; cdr3_aa: CASSPGHPYEQYF; v_call: TRBV5-6; clone_size: -; j_call: TRBJ2-7; d_call: -
cdr3_nt: TGTGCCAGAAGCTTGTTATCAGGACTAGCGGATACCGGGGAGCTGTTTTTT; cdr3_aa: CARSLLSGLADTGELFF; v_call: TRBV5-3; clone_size: once; j_call: TRBJ2-2; d_call: TRBD2